This TCR beta chain comes out of a study of CD8 T cells in ankylosing spondylitis. The CDR3 consists of 12 residues. Germline loops: CDR1 SGHNT, CDR2 YYREEE (reference sequence). Trimming removed 3 bases from V and 4 bases from J, with 5 bases in between. Quantitative 5'-RACE with molecular barcodes generated TCR beta libraries. TCRdb redid the calling of the 5' RACE reads with MiXCR, one entry per CDR3 protein. The sample includes about 130,000 distinct CDR3 sequences, roughly 6.6% of them seen just once. The receptor's source is a male donor with ankylosing spondylitis or in good health (not recorded which). The chain has TRBV5-4 and TRBJ2-1; D remains unclear. Input material: blood, either unsorted or a sorted T cell fraction (not recorded which). CDR3 amino acids: CASSSQYNEQFF. In nucleotides, the CDR3 is TGTGCCAGCAGCTCTCAGTACAATGAGCAGTTCTTC.